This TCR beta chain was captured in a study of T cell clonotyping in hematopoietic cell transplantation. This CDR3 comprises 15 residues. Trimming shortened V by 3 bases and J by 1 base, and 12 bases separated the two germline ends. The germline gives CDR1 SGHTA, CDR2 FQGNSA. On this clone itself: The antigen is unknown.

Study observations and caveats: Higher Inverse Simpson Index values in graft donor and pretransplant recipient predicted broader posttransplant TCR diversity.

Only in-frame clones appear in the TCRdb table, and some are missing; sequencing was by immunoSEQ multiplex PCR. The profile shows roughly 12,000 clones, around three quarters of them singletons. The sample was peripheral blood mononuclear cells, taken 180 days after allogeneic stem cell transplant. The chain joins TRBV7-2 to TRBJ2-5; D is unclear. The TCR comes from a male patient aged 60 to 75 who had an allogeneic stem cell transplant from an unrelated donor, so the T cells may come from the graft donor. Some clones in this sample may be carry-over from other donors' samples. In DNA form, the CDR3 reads TGTGCCAGCAGCTTCAGGCTAGTGCCCCAAGAGACCCAGTACTTC. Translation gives CASSFRLVPQETQYF.